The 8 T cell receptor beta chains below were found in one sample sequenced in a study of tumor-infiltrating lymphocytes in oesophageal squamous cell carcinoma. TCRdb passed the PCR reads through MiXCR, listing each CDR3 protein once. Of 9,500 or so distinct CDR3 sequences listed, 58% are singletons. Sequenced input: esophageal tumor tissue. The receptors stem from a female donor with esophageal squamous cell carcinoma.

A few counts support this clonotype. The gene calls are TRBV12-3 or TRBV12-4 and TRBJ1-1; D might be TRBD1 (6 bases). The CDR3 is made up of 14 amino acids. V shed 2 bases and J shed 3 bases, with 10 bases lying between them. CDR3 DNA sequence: TGTGCCAGCAGTTTACGGGGGGCGGACACTGAAGCTTTCTTT. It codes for CASSLRGADTEAFF.

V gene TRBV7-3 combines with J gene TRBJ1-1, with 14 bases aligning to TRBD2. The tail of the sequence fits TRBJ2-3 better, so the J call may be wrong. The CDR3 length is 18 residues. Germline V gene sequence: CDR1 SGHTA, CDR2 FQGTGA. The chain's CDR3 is CASSSTSTSGGVIDTQYF. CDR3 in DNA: TGTGCCAGCAGCTCAACGTCGACTAGCGGGGGGGTTATAGATACGCAGTATTTT.

CDR3 bases: TGTGCCAGCAGGGGGCTAGCGGGGGCGCAGTATTTT. It specifies CASRGLAGAQYF. The genes are TRBV12-3 or TRBV12-4 and TRBJ2-3; 10 positions agree with TRBD2. The CDR3 consists of 12 residues. V dropped 6 bases and J dropped 10; count of bases not matched to a gene: 4.

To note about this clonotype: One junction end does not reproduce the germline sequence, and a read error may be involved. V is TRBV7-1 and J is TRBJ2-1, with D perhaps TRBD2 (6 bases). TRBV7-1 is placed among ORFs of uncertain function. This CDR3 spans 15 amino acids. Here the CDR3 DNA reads TGTGCCAGCAGCCCAGCGGGCGGGTTAAACAATGAGCAGTTCTTC. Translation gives CASSPAGGLNNEQFF.

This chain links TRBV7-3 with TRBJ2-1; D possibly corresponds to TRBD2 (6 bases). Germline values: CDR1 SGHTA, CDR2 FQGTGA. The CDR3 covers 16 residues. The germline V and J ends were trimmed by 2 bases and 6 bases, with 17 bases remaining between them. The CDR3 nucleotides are TGTGCCAGCAGCTTACGGGCCCTCCAGGGAGGCAATGAGCAGTTCTTC. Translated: CASSLRALQGGNEQFF. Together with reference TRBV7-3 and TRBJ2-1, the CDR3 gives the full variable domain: GAGVSQTPSNKVTEKGKYVELRCDPISGHTALYWYRQSLGQGPEFLIYFQGTGAADDSGLPNDRFFAVRPEGSVSTLKIQRTERGDSAVYLCASSLRALQGGNEQFFGPGTRLTVL.

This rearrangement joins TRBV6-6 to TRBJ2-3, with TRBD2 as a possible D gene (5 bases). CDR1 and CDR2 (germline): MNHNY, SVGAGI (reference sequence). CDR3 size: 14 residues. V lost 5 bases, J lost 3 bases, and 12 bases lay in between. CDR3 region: CASSISARTDTQYF. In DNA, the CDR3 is TGTGCCAGCAGTATTAGCGCAAGGACAGATACGCAGTATTTT.

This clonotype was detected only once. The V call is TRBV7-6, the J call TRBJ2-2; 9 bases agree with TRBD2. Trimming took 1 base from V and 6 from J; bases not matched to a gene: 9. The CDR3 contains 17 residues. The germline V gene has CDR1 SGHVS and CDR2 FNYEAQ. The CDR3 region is CASSLGGGRADAGELFF. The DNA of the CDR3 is TGTGCCAGCAGCTTAGGTGGCGGGAGGGCCGATGCCGGGGAGCTGTTTTTT.

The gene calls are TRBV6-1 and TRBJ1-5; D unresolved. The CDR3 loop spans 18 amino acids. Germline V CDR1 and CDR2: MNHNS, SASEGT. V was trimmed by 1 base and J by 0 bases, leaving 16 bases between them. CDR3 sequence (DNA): TGTGCCAGCAGTGAAGGTATAAGGGTCCCCTATAGCAATCAGCCCCAGCATTTT. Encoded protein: CASSEGIRVPYSNQPQHF.